The 28 T cell receptor beta chains below come from one sample, sequenced in a study of CD8 T cells in ankylosing spondylitis. Study-wide points: Characteristic of ankylosing spondylitis blood, it appeared, was a TCR beta motif comprising about 8 highly homologous variants.

These receptors are not linked to any known antigen. TCRdb processed the 5' RACE reads anew with MiXCR; each CDR3 protein has one entry. The sample yields around 440,000 distinct CDR3 sequences, under 20% seen once. Sequencing was carried out using blood, either unsorted or a sorted T cell fraction (not recorded which). All receptors come from a male donor with ankylosing spondylitis.

At least ten counts were recorded for this clonotype. The genes are TRBV7-9 and TRBJ1-6, with no clear D. Deletions cut 5 bases from V and 12 bases from J, with 11 bases between. Germline CDR1 is SEHNR and CDR2 is FQNEAQ (reference sequence). The length of the CDR3 is 12 residues. For the CDR3, the DNA is TGTGCCAGCAGCATACCCGAAGTACCCCTCCACTTT. This translates into CASSIPEVPLHF.

V gene TRBV5-6 combines with J gene TRBJ1-2, with 8 bases identical to TRBD1. The CDR3 has 15 amino acids. Looked up from germline, CDR1 is SGHDT and CDR2 is YYEEEE. Unmatched junction bases numbered 7, after V lost 1 base and J lost 5 bases. The CDR3 DNA is TGTGCCAGCAGCTTGAAGGACAGGGTTGGATATGGCTACACCTTC. Its protein is CASSLKDRVGYGYTF.

The J gene is TRBJ2-2, the V gene TRBV12-3 or TRBV12-4, with 9 nucleotides matching TRBD1. This CDR3 is built from 16 residues. V lost 6 bases to trimming and J lost 2 bases; unmatched junction nucleotides: 7. CDR3 region: CASRPLQGANTGELFF. The CDR3 nucleotides are TGTGCCAGCAGACCTTTACAGGGGGCTAACACCGGGGAGCTGTTTTTT.

V is TRBV12-3 or TRBV12-4 and J is TRBJ1-6, with TRBD1 as a possible D gene (6 bases). V was trimmed by 1 base and J by 14 bases, leaving 12 bases between them. The CDR3 sequence is 13 residues long. The CDR3, as DNA: TGTGCCAGCAGTTTAGGACAGGCGGCGACCCTCCACTTT. This encodes CASSLGQAATLHF.

This clonotype has a handful of counts. This sequence joins TRBV28 and TRBJ1-1; TRBD1 aligns across 8 bases. Trimming at V came to 2 bases and at J to 2 bases, leaving 10 bases not matched to a gene. The CDR3 is made up of 17 amino acids. Germline values: CDR1 MDHEN, CDR2 SYDVKM. The CDR3 DNA is TGTGCCAGCAGTTTAAGGACAGGGAACGCCGTCAACACTGAAGCTTTCTTT. Translating gives CASSLRTGNAVNTEAFF.

This clonotype has ten or more counts. The chain recombines TRBV7-9 with TRBJ1-1; possibly TRBD1 for D (6 bases). V shed 1 base and J shed 4 bases, with 13 bases lying between them. This CDR3 contains 15 residues. Germline loops: CDR1 SEHNR, CDR2 FQNEAQ (reference sequence). This chain's CDR3 is CASSLEQGMGTEAFF. The CDR3 DNA is TGTGCCAGCAGCTTAGAACAGGGTATGGGCACTGAAGCTTTCTTT.

The chain carries TRBV5-1 and TRBJ2-3, with D tentatively TRBD2 (5 bases). This CDR3 contains 16 residues. Looked up from germline, CDR1 is SGHRS and CDR2 is YFSETQ. Between the trimmed V and J ends, which lost 0 bases and 0 bases, there was a span of 11 bases. The CDR3 spells CASSLALGGSTDTQYF. The CDR3 nucleotides read TGCGCCAGCAGCTTGGCCCTCGGCGGGAGCACAGATACGCAGTATTTT.

This rearrangement joins TRBV4-2 to TRBJ2-2; D is perhaps TRBD2 (5 bases). Trimming removed 1 base from V and 4 bases from J, with 16 bases in between. Germline CDR1 LGHNA, CDR2 YNFKEQ. CDR3 length: 17 amino acids. The CDR3, as DNA: TGTGCCAGCAGCCAAGGAGTAGGAACTAGGGTCACCGGGGAGCTGTTTTTT. This gives the protein CASSQGVGTRVTGELFF.

This clonotype was picked up a small number of times. The chain has TRBV20-1 and TRBJ1-5, with D maybe TRBD1 (6 bases). Germline CDR1 is DFQATT and CDR2 is SNEGSKA (reference sequence). Trimming cost V 5 bases and J 1 base, with 15 bases left between them. CDR3 size: 15 residues. DNA for the CDR3: TGCAGTGCTCAAAACAGGGAGAGGAGCAATCAGCCCCAGCATTTT. Amino acid sequence: CSAQNRERSNQPQHF.

This clonotype has a count of ten or more. This rearrangement joins TRBV4-3 to TRBJ2-7, with 9 bases matching TRBD2. Germline trimming cut 0 bases from V and 6 bases from J; bases unmatched to any gene: 12. This CDR3 comprises 17 residues. The germline gives CDR1 LGHNA, CDR2 YSLEER. Written as DNA, the CDR3 is TGCGCCAGCAGCCAAGATATGGGATGGCTAGCGGGAACCGAGCAGTACTTC. Translated: CASSQDMGWLAGTEQYF.

The V and J genes are TRBV7-2 and TRBJ1-2, with 7 bases identical to TRBD1. This CDR3 spans 14 amino acids. With V trimmed by 1 base and J by 4 bases, 3 bases remained unmatched. Germline V lookup: CDR1 SGHTA, CDR2 FQGNSA. The CDR3 DNA sequence: TGTGCCAGCAGCTTAGGGACAGGCCCCTATGGCTACACCTTC. Translation: CASSLGTGPYGYTF.

The rearrangement uses TRBV2 and TRBJ2-2; 7 bases are a match to TRBD1. Germline CDR1 is SNHLY and CDR2 is FYNNEI. The ends lost 4 bases at V and 3 bases at J; junction bases unmatched: 8. The CDR3 sequence is 16 residues long. The CDR3 sequence is CASSGQGVGYTGELFF. DNA of the CDR3: TGTGCCAGCAGTGGACAGGGAGTAGGTTACACCGGGGAGCTGTTTTTT.

This clonotype has a handful of counts. The genes are TRBV5-1 and TRBJ1-4; D call uncertain. V lost 0 bases and J 0 bases, leaving 9 bases between the germline ends. This CDR3 is 16 amino acids long. CDR1 and CDR2 (germline): SGHRS, YFSETQ. The CDR3 nucleotides are TGCGCCAGCAGCTTGGGGCCAGCAGCAACTAATGAAAAACTGTTTTTT. Translation: CASSLGPAATNEKLFF.

The table lists this clonotype with a few counts. V is TRBV20-1 and J is TRBJ2-7, with D possibly being TRBD1 (6 bases). Germline V gene data show CDR1 as DFQATT and CDR2 as SNEGSKA (reference sequence). Trimming took off 3 bases at V and 0 bases at J, with 18 bases between the two ends. This CDR3 has 16 residues. The CDR3 protein is CSARRGGGKSSYEQYF. In DNA, the CDR3 is TGCAGTGCTAGGAGAGGGGGTGGAAAGAGCTCCTACGAGCAGTACTTC.

J is TRBJ1-1 and V is TRBV19; TRBD1 matches at 7 bases. The V gene's germline CDR1 is LNHDA and CDR2 SQIVND (reference sequence). The CDR3 sequence is 13 residues long. J gave up 3 bases and V 4 bases, and 2 bases lay outside the gene matches. This CDR3 reads CASSNRGDTEAFF. DNA of the CDR3: TGTGCCAGTAGTAACAGGGGAGACACTGAAGCTTTCTTT.

This clonotype was picked up many times. The rearrangement uses TRBV28 and TRBJ2-2; D call uncertain. This CDR3 contains 11 residues. Germline CDR1 reads MDHEN; CDR2 reads SYDVKM. Deletions cut 3 bases from V and 6 bases from J, with 2 bases between. This chain's CDR3 is CASSFAGELFF. As DNA, the CDR3 is TGTGCCAGCAGTTTCGCCGGGGAGCTGTTTTTT. Full variable domain (missing parts from reference TRBV28 and TRBJ2-2): DVKVTQSSRYLVKRTGEKVFLECVQDMDHENMFWYRQDPGLGLRLIYFSYDVKMKEKGDIPEGYSVSREKKERFSLILESASTNQTSMYLCASSFAGELFFGEGSRLTVL.

This clonotype was seen repeatedly, ten times or more. Relative to the germline gene, one junction end is altered; a read error may explain this. The CDR3 nucleotides read TGCGCCAGCAGCTACCGGAACACTGAAGCTTTCTTT. This translates into CASSYRNTEAFF. V gene TRBV6-5 combines with J gene TRBJ1-1, with D uncertain. Germline CDR1 is MNHEY and CDR2 is SVGAGI. The CDR3 is 12 residues long.

The V gene is TRBV28, the J gene TRBJ2-1; 8 bases are shared with TRBD2. V was pared by 1 base and J by 3 bases, with 2 bases of the junction left unmatched. Germline loops: CDR1 MDHEN, CDR2 SYDVKM. The CDR3 totals 15 residues. The CDR3 DNA reads as TGTGCCAGCAGTTTATCGCTAGCGGGCTACAATGAGCAGTTCTTC. This sequence encodes CASSLSLAGYNEQFF.

The V and J genes are TRBV3-1 and TRBJ1-1, with TRBD1 matching over 8 bases. The CDR3 spans 14 residues. Trimming cost V 0 bases and J 5 bases; bases outside gene matches: 2. Germline V lookup: CDR1 LGHDT, CDR2 YNNKEL (reference sequence). CDR3 DNA: TGTGCCAGCAGCCAAGAAGACAGGGGTACTGAAGCTTTCTTT. Translated: CASSQEDRGTEAFF.

The chain is built from TRBV28 and TRBJ2-5; D may match TRBD1 or TRBD2 (5 bases each). The CDR3 has 13 amino acids. The V end was cut by 2 bases, the J end by 3 bases, with 7 bases between. Per germline, CDR1 MDHEN and CDR2 SYDVKM. CDR3 sequence: CASSLEGKETQYF. DNA for the CDR3: TGTGCCAGCAGTTTAGAGGGGAAAGAGACCCAGTACTTC.

J is TRBJ2-7 and V is TRBV6-2 or TRBV6-3, with D unclear. V was clipped by 0 bases and J by 8 bases, with 5 bases between them. Germline CDR1 reads MNHEY; CDR2 reads SVGEGT. This CDR3 region has 11 residues. In DNA, the CDR3 is TGTGCCAGCAGTTACTCGATCCAGCAGTACTTC. Translating gives CASSYSIQQYF.

This rearrangement joins TRBV4-2 to TRBJ2-1, with 10 nucleotides matching TRBD2. Germline CDR1 is LGHNA and CDR2 is YNFKEQ. Trimming cost V 1 base and J 8 bases; bases outside gene matches: 20. CDR3 size: 20 residues. The CDR3 DNA follows: TGTGCCAGCAGCCAAGGACGGACAGGGATTGTAGCGGGGGGCCGTCATGAGCAGTTCTTC. Amino acids: CASSQGRTGIVAGGRHEQFF.

Here the CDR3 DNA reads TGCAGTGCGGAAGCGGGAGGTGGGGGACAGGAAGCTTTCTTT. Translated, it gives CSAEAGGGGQEAFF. This chain links TRBV20-1 with TRBJ1-1; 7 bases are shared with TRBD1. V gave up 6 bases and J gave up 8 bases; unmatched junction bases: 15. The CDR3 contains 14 residues. CDR1 is DFQATT, CDR2 SNEGSKA, per germline (reference sequence).

This clonotype was detected only a few times. This chain links TRBV20-1 with TRBJ1-1, with D uncertain. CDR3 length equals 13 residues. Germline CDR1 DFQATT, CDR2 SNEGSKA (reference sequence). V was shortened by 6 bases and J by 1 base, with 12 bases between the two germline ends. The CDR3 here is CSATRVANTEAFF. CDR3 nucleotides: TGCAGTGCGACACGAGTAGCGAACACTGAAGCTTTCTTT.

The chain is built from TRBV5-1 and TRBJ2-1; D is undetermined. Trimming removed 3 bases from V and 5 bases from J, with 9 bases in between. The CDR3 consists of 13 residues. The germline gives CDR1 SGHRS, CDR2 YFSETQ. The CDR3 is CASSYGRNNEQFF. As DNA, the CDR3 is TGCGCCAGCAGCTACGGACGGAACAATGAGCAGTTCTTC.

J is TRBJ2-3 and V is TRBV7-8, with 10 nucleotides matching TRBD2. The germline gives CDR1 SGHVS, CDR2 FQNEAQ. The CDR3 consists of 16 residues. The junction had 7 bases not matched to a gene; V was cut back by 4 bases and J by 3 bases. The chain's CDR3 is CASSSKAGGPTDTQYF. CDR3 DNA: TGTGCCAGCAGCTCAAAAGCGGGGGGGCCGACAGATACGCAGTATTTT.

This clonotype was counted between two and nine times. This chain joins TRBV6-5 and TRBJ2-5; D may be TRBD2 (7 bases). V was trimmed by 2 bases and J by 4 bases, leaving 11 bases between them. The CDR3 is 14 residues long. CDR1 and CDR2 from the germline V gene are MNHEY and SVGAGI. The CDR3 nucleotides read TGTGCCAGCAGTTACGTGAGGGGGGGAGAGACCCAGTACTTC. Protein: CASSYVRGGETQYF.

The rearrangement uses TRBV4-3 and TRBJ1-6, with D tentatively TRBD1 (6 bases). Trimming left V 2 bases short and J 4 bases short, with 15 bases between. Per the germline V gene, CDR1 is LGHNA and CDR2 is YSLEER. The CDR3 is made up of 17 amino acids. Here the CDR3 DNA reads TGCGCCAGCAGCCAATCAACAGGGCTTAATTATAATTCACCCCTCCACTTT. Amino acid sequence: CASSQSTGLNYNSPLHF.